What follows are 17 T cell receptor beta chains derived from one specimen sequenced in a study of T cells in Graves' hyperthyroidism and ophthalmopathy. The CDR3 regions of TCR beta were amplified from RNA transcripts. Primed by the HTBI set, a first-round RT-PCR was run on the TCR CDR3. TCRdb ran MiXCR on the multiplex PCR reads and lists one entry per CDR3 protein. The sample contains a few hundred thousand distinct CDR3 sequences, around 15% of which appear only once. What was sequenced was blood. The receptors shown here come from a woman between 55 and 75 years old with Graves' ophthalmopathy.

This clonotype was counted only a few times. V gene TRBV6-2 or TRBV6-3 combines with J gene TRBJ1-1; no firm D call. Trimming took 5 bases from V and 6 from J, leaving 16 bases between them. Germline V lookup: CDR1 MNHEY, CDR2 SVGEGT. CDR3 length: 14 residues. The CDR3 coding sequence is TGTGCCAGCAGTCTCGGACTTTCGAGGGCTGAAGCTTTCTTT. Protein: CASSLGLSRAEAFF.

This clonotype was observed many times. The chain combines TRBV15 with TRBJ2-2; D gene ambiguous. The V gene lost 1 base and the J gene lost 1 base, with 1 base spanning the gap. Germline CDR1 reads LNHNV; CDR2 reads YYDKDF (reference sequence). The CDR3 loop spans 13 amino acids. The CDR3 nucleotides read TGTGCCACCAGCAGAGGGAACACCGGGGAGCTGTTTTTT. As protein: CATSRGNTGELFF.

This clonotype was recorded many times. The chain joins TRBV9 to TRBJ2-7; D remains ambiguous. The germline V gene encodes CDR1 SGDLS and CDR2 YYNGEE. The CDR3 consists of 15 residues. The V end was cut by 0 bases, the J end by 0 bases, with 10 bases between. Here the CDR3 reads CASSVEAISSYEQYF. CDR3 bases: TGTGCCAGCAGCGTAGAGGCAATCAGCTCCTACGAGCAGTACTTC.

The sample holds many counts of this clonotype. The V gene is TRBV28, the J gene TRBJ1-4, with no clear D. The CDR3 spans 14 residues. V dropped 2 bases and J dropped 5 bases, with 9 bases sitting between them. Germline CDR1 reads MDHEN; CDR2 reads SYDVKM. The CDR3 sequence is CASSLGGENEKLFF. The DNA for the CDR3 is TGTGCCAGCAGTTTAGGAGGAGAAAATGAAAAACTGTTTTTT.

The rearrangement uses TRBV19 and TRBJ2-7; D not resolved. This CDR3 is 15 amino acids long. Germline CDR1 reads LNHDA; CDR2 reads SQIVND (reference sequence). The germline V and J ends were trimmed by 4 bases and 2 bases, with 15 bases remaining between them. The CDR3 reads CASSTSPDPTYEQYF. The CDR3 DNA reads TGTGCCAGTAGTACGTCGCCCGACCCAACCTACGAGCAGTACTTC.

A few counts support this clonotype. The CDR3 DNA sequence: TGCGCCAGCAGCCAAGATTTAACAACAGCTAACTATGGCTACACCTTC. Its translation is CASSQDLTTANYGYTF. This chain connects TRBV4-3 to TRBJ1-2; D gene ambiguous. Trimming cost V 0 bases and J 0 bases, with 11 bases left between them. This CDR3 is 16 amino acids long. Germline CDR1 LGHNA, CDR2 YSLEER.

With respect to this clonotype: Because it lacks the conserved phenylalanine or tryptophan at the end, this CDR3 is likely a read error. The chain joins TRBV28 to TRBJ2-5; 7 nucleotides match TRBD2. The CDR3 loop spans 14 amino acids. Germline V gene lookup returns CDR1 MDHEN and CDR2 SYDVKM. V was clipped by 7 bases and J by 0 bases; unmatched bases: 5. The DNA for the CDR3 is TGTGCCAGCACACCCGGGGGGTACCAAGAGACCCAGTACCTC. It is translated as CASTPGGYQETQYL.

Many counts were recorded for this clonotype. The chain carries TRBV6-2 or TRBV6-3 and TRBJ2-7; D ambiguous. Trimming took 0 bases from V and 1 from J, leaving 13 bases between them. The CDR3 loop spans 16 amino acids. Germline V lookup: CDR1 MNHEY, CDR2 SVGEGT. CDR3 nucleotides: TGTGCCAGCAGTTACTCGCGGCCGGGTGGGTCCTACGAGCAGTACTTC. This gives the protein CASSYSRPGGSYEQYF.

Ten or more counts support this clonotype. J is TRBJ1-2 and V is TRBV7-2; TRBD1 aligns across 7 bases. Looked up from germline, CDR1 is SGHTA and CDR2 is FQGNSA. V gave up 6 bases and J gave up 0 bases; unmatched junction bases: 4. This CDR3 is built from 14 residues. In nucleotides, the CDR3 is TGTGCCAGCAGAACAGGGGCGGCTAACTATGGCTACACCTTC. The encoded protein is CASRTGAANYGYTF.

The chain couples TRBV11-2 to TRBJ1-2; D unresolved. Deletions cut 0 bases from V and 4 bases from J, with 9 bases between. The CDR3 contains 14 residues. Germline values: CDR1 SGHAT, CDR2 FQNNGV. The CDR3 is CASSLDRGSYGYTF. In DNA form, the CDR3 reads TGTGCCAGCAGCTTAGATCGGGGTTCCTATGGCTACACCTTC.

In this sample, this clonotype turned up many times. The V and J genes are TRBV5-1 and TRBJ2-7; the D gene is possibly TRBD1 (5 bases). V dropped 1 base and J dropped 6 bases, with 8 bases sitting between them. CDR3 length equals 12 residues. Germline CDR1 and CDR2: SGHRS and YFSETQ. This chain's CDR3 is CASSLRGLEQYF. The CDR3 DNA sequence: TGCGCCAGCAGCTTGAGGGGTCTCGAGCAGTACTTC.

This clonotype was seen a handful of times. The chain uses TRBV27 and TRBJ1-2, with TRBD1 matching 9 bases. Germline CDR1 MNHEY, CDR2 SMNVEV (reference sequence). With V trimmed by 6 bases and J by 6 bases, 11 bases remained unmatched. The CDR3 has 15 amino acids. For the CDR3, the DNA is TGTGCCAGCAGCCTTACCTTAGACAGGGGGAATGGCTACACCTTC. It codes for CASSLTLDRGNGYTF.

This clonotype has at least ten counts. The chain carries TRBV7-2 and TRBJ2-7; 9 bases agree with TRBD2. CDR3 length equals 15 residues. Per germline, CDR1 SGHTA and CDR2 FQGNSA. J was trimmed by 3 bases and V by 5 bases; bases with no gene match: 8. The CDR3 region is CASSPRTSAGYEQYF. Here the CDR3 DNA reads TGTGCCAGCAGCCCGAGGACTAGCGCTGGCTACGAGCAGTACTTC.

This clonotype appeared a single time. The rearrangement uses TRBV20-1 and TRBJ2-3; D not resolved. Trimming removed 5 bases at V and 1 base at J, with 10 bases between. The CDR3 length is 13 residues. The V gene's germline CDR1 is DFQATT and CDR2 SNEGSKA (reference sequence). The CDR3 loop reads CSAPEIRTDTQYF. The CDR3 nucleotides are TGCAGTGCTCCCGAAATCCGCACAGATACGCAGTATTTT.

This sequence joins TRBV7-3 and TRBJ1-2, with TRBD1 matching 9 bases. Germline values: CDR1 SGHTA, CDR2 FQGTGA. The CDR3 runs 13 residues. V lost 5 bases to trimming and J lost 5 bases; unmatched junction nucleotides: 3. Written as DNA, the CDR3 is TGTGCCAGCAGCAAACAGGGGGCTTATGGCTACACCTTC. As protein: CASSKQGAYGYTF. Full variable domain (rest looked up from reference TRBV7-3 and TRBJ1-2): GAGVSQTPSNKVTEKGKYVELRCDPISGHTALYWYRQSLGQGPEFLIYFQGTGAADDSGLPNDRFFAVRPEGSVSTLKIQRTERGDSAVYLCASSKQGAYGYTFGSGTRLTVV.

The genes are TRBV7-3 and TRBJ2-2; TRBD2 agrees at 7 bases. This CDR3 has 16 amino acids. Trimming cost V 0 bases and J 5 bases; bases outside gene matches: 6. Germline CDR1 and CDR2: SGHTA and FQGTGA. The CDR3 DNA sequence: TGTGCCAGCAGCTTAACGGGCGGGAGTTTGACCGGGGAGCTGTTTTTT. Its translation is CASSLTGGSLTGELFF.

The chain recombines TRBV24-1 with TRBJ2-7; 7 nucleotides agree with TRBD1. Looked up from germline, CDR1 is KGHDR and CDR2 is SFDVKD. The V segment lost 2 bases and the J segment 1 base; nucleotides outside the gene matches: 4. This CDR3 has 15 residues. CDR3 protein: CATSDSGQASYEQYF. Here the CDR3 DNA reads TGTGCCACCAGTGATTCAGGACAGGCTTCCTACGAGCAGTACTTC.